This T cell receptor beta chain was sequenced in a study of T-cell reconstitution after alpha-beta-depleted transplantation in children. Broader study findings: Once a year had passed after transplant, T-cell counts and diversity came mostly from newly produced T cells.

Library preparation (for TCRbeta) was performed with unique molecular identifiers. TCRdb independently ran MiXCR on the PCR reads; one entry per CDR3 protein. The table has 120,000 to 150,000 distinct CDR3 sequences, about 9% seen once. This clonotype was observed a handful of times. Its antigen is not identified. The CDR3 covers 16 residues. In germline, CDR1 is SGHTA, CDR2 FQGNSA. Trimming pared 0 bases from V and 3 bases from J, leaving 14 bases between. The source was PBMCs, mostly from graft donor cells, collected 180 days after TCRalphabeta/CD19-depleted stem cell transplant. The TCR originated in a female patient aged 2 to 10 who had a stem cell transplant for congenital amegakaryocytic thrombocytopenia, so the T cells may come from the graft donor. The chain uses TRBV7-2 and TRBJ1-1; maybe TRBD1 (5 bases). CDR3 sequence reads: CASSLAGRVVYTEAFF. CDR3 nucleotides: TGTGCCAGCAGCTTAGCAGGCAGGGTGGTCTACACTGAAGCTTTCTTT.